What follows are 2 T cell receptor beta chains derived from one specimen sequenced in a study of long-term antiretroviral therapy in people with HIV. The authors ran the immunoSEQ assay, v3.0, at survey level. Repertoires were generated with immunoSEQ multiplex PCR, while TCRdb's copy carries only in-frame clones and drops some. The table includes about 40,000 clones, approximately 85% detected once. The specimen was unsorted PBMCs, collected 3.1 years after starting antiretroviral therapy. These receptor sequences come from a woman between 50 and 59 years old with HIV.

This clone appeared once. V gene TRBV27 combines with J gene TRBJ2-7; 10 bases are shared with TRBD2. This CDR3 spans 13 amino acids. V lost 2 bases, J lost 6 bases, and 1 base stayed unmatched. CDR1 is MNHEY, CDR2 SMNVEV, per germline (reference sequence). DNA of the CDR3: TGTGCCAGCAGTTTACAGCGGGGGGGCGAGCAGTACTTC. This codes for CASSLQRGGEQYF.

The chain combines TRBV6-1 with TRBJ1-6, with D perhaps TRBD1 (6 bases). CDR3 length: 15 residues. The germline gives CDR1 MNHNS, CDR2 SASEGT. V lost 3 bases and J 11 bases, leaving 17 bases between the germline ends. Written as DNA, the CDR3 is TGTGCCAGCAGTGAGGACAGCGGCCCCGGGGCACCCCTCCACTTT. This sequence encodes CASSEDSGPGAPLHF.